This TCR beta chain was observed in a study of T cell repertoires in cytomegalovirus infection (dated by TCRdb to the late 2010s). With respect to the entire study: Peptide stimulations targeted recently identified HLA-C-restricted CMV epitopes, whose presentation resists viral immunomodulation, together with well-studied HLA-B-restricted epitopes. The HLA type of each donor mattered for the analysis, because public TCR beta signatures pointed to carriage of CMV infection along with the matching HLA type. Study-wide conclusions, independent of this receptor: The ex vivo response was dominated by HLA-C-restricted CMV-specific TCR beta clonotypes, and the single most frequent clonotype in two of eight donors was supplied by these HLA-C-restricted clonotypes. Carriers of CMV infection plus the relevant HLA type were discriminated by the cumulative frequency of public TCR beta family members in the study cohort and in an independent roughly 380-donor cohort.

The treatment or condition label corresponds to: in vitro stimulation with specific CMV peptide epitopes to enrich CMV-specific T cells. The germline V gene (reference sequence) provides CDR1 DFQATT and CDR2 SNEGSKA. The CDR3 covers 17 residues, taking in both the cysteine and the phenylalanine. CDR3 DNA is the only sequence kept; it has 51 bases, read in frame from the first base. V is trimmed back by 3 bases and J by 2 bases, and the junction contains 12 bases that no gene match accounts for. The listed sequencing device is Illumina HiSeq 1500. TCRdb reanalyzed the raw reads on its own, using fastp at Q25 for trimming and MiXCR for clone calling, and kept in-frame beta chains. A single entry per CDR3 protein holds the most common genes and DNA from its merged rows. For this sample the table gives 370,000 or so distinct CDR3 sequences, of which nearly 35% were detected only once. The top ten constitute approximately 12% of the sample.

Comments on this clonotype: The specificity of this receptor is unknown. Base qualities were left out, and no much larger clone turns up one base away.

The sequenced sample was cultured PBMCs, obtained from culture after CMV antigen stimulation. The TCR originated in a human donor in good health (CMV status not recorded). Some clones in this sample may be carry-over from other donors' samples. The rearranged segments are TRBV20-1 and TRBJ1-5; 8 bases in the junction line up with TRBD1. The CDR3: CSASPRGRVLGNQPQHF. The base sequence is TGCAGTGCTAGCCCCAGGGGGCGCGTTTTGGGCAATCAGCCCCAGCATTTT.